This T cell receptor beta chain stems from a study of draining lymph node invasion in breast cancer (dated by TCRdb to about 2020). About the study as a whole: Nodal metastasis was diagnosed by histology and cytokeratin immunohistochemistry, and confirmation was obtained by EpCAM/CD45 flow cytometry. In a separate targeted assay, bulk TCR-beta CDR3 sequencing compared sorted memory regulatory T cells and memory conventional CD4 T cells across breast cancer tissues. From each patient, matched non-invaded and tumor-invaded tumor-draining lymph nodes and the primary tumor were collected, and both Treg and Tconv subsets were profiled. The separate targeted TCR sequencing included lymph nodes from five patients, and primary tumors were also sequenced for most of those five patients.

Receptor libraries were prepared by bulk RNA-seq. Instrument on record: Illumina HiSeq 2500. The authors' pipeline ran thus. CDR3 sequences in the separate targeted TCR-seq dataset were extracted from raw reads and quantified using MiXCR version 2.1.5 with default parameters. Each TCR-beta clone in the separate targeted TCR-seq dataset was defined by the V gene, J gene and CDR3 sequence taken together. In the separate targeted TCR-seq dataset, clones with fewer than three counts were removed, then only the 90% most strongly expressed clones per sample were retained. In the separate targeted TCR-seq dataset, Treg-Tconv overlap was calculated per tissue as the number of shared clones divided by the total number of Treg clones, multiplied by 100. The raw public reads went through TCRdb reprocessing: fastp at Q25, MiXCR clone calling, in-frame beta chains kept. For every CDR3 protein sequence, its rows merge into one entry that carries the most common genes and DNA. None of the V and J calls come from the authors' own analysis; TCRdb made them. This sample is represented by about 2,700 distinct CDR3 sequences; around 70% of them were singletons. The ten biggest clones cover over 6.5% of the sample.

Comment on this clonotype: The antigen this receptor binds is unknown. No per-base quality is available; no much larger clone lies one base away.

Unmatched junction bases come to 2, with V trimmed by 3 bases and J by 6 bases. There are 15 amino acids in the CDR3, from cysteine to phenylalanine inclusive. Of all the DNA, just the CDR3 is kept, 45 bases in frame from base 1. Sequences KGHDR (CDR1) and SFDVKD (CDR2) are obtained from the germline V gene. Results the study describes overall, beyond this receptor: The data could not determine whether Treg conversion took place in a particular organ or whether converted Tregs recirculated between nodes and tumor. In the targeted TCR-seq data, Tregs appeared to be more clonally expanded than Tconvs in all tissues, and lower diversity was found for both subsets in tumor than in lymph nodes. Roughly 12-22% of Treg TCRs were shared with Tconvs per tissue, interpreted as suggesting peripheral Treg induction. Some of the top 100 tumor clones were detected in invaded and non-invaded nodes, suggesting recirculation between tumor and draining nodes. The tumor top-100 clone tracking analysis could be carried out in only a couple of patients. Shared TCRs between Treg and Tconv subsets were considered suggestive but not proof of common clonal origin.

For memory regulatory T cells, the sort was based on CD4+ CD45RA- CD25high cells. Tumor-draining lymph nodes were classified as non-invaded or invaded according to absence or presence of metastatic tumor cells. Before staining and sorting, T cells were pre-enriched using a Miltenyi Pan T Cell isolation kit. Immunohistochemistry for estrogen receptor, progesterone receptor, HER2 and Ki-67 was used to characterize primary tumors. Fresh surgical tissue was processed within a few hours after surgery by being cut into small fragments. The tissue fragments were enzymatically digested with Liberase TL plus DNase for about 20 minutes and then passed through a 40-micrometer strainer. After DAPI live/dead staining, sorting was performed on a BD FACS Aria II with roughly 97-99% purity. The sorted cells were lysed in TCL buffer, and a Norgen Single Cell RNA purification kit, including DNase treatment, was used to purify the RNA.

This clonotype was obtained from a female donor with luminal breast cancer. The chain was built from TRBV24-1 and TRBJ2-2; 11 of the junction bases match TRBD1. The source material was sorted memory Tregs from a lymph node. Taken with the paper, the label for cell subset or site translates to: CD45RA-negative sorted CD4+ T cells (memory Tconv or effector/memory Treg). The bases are TGTGCCACCAGTGATGGGGGACAGGGGGCCGGGGAGCTGTTTTTT. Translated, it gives CATSDGGQGAGELFF.